This T cell receptor (beta chain) comes out of a study of T-cell reconstitution after alpha-beta-depleted transplantation in children. General study findings and limits: Several hundred expanded graft clones reportedly supplied alpha-beta T cells about two months after transplant. T cells produced anew were the main source of T-cell counts and diversity one year after transplant.

The CDR3 is made up of 13 amino acids. CDR1 and CDR2 from the germline V gene are GTSNPN and SVGIG (reference sequence). With V trimmed by 3 bases and J by 4 bases, 1 base remained unmatched. Construction of the TCRbeta library involved unique molecular identifiers. TCRdb reprocessed the PCR reads with MiXCR, giving one entry per CDR3 protein. The sample lists roughly 790,000 distinct CDR3 sequences; 15% to 20% were seen once. Notes on this clonotype: Its antigen is not identified.

The genes are TRBV30 and TRBJ2-7; TRBD2 agrees at 12 bases. This TCR derives from a male patient between 5 and 17 years old who had a stem cell transplant for acute lymphoblastic leukemia, so the T cells may come from the graft donor. The material was PBMCs, mostly from graft donor cells, obtained 360 days after TCRalphabeta/CD19-depleted stem cell transplant. This CDR3 reads CAWRTSGRYEQYF. The CDR3 DNA is TGTGCCTGGAGGACTAGCGGGAGATACGAGCAGTACTTC.